This TCR beta chain is from a study of PD-1 blockade in classical Hodgkin lymphoma. Study-wide context: Treatment was intravenous nivolumab, 3 mg/kg every 2 weeks, until progression. Study observations and caveats: By cycle point C4D1, TCR diversity had risen significantly in CD4+ cells (but not CD8+ cells).

This CDR3 region has 20 residues. Germline trimming cut 3 bases from V and 1 base from J; bases unmatched to any gene: 8. Per the germline V gene, CDR1 is MNHEY and CDR2 is SMNVEV (reference sequence). About this clone: The antigen remains unidentified.

Each patient's relapse followed autologous stem cell transplantation, and brentuximab vedotin exposure varied. Assay: immunoSEQ multiplex PCR; the TCRdb copy retains only in-frame clones and omits some. Here the sample spans about 110,000 clones, roughly nine tenths being singletons. This receptor was obtained from a human donor with classical Hodgkin lymphoma. The chain employs TRBV27 and TRBJ2-6; 14 nucleotides line up with TRBD2. Sequences were derived from peripheral blood mononuclear cells (PBMCs), sampled before the second cycle of nivolumab. CDR3 sequence (DNA): TGTGCCAGCAGTTTTCTAGGACTAGCGGGAGGCCAATCTGGGGCCAACGTCCTGACTTTC. Amino acids: CASSFLGLAGGQSGANVLTF.